These T cell receptor beta chains were read from a single sample in a study of response to subunit inactivated influenza vaccine. One entry per CDR3 protein, called by TCRdb with MiXCR from the RT-PCR reads. The sample shows 560,000 or so distinct CDR3 sequences, 7.6% of them seen only once. Sample: PBMCs from blood, taken 23 months after vaccination. Receptor source: a man aged 45 to 75 who received an inactivated influenza vaccine. Both conserved end residues are part of each CDR3. D genes are given only for firm matches. Clone size is not always given. Where it is, it says once, few, many or a class for expanded clones.

v_call	clone_size	d_call	j_call	cdr3_nt	cdr3_aa
TRBV3-1	many	TRBD1	TRBJ1-5	TGTGCCAGCAGCCAAGATTCCTTCCAGGGGGGGAATCAGCCCCAGCATTTT	CASSQDSFQGGNQPQHF
TRBV4-2	.	.	TRBJ2-7	TGTGCCAGCAGCCAAGCGGGCCCTACCTACGAGCAGTACTTC	CASSQAGPTYEQYF
TRBV20-1	few	TRBD1	TRBJ2-7	TGCAGTGCTAGACCCTCGGGACAGGGAACTAGAGAGCAGTACTTC	CSARPSGQGTREQYF
TRBV6-6	many	TRBD1	TRBJ1-5	TGTGCCAGCAGGTCCCAGGGGGAGCCCCAGCATTTT	CASRSQGEPQHF
TRBV5-1	.	TRBD1	TRBJ2-3	TGCGCCAGCAGCCCGAAATGGGACAGGGGTGAGACAGATACGCAGTATTTT	CASSPKWDRGETDTQYF
TRBV20-1	.	TRBD2	TRBJ2-5	TGCAGTGCCTCAATCGGGAGGGGAGAGACCCAGTACTTC	CSASIGRGETQYF
TRBV20-1	.	.	TRBJ2-7	TGCAGTGCTAGAGATCGACTAGAGTCATCCTACGAGCAGTACTTC	CSARDRLESSYEQYF
TRBV6-5	.	.	TRBJ1-5	TGTGCCAGCAGTTCCTTAATCAATCAGCCCCAGCATTTT	CASSSLINQPQHF
TRBV7-2	few	.	TRBJ1-1	TGTGCCAGCAGCTTAGGAGCGGTTGCATCTCCCGCTTTCTTT	CASSLGAVASPAFF
TRBV20-1	few	.	TRBJ1-2	TGCAGTGCTAGAGGCCGGAGCTATGGCTACACCTTC	CSARGRSYGYTF
TRBV7-2	.	TRBD1	TRBJ1-4	TGTGCCAGCAGCCCCGCGACAGGGGAGACTGAAAAACTGTTTTTT	CASSPATGETEKLFF
TRBV7-9	few	.	TRBJ2-1	TGTGCCAGCACCACCCAGGGCGCCTACAATGAGCAGTTCTTC	CASTTQGAYNEQFF
TRBV7-2	few	TRBD2	TRBJ2-7	TGTGCCAGCAGCTTAACAGCGGGGGAAACCTACGAGCAGTACTTC	CASSLTAGETYEQYF
TRBV5-1	.	TRBD1	TRBJ1-1	TGCGCCAGCAGCTTGAGGTCAGGGGGCATAAACACTGAAGCTTTCTTT	CASSLRSGGINTEAFF
TRBV11-2	many	.	TRBJ2-2	TGTGCCAGCTTGGAGGGCCTGTGGGGATTCGGCGGGGAGCTGTTTTTT	CASLEGLWGFGGELFF
TRBV4-1	few	TRBD1	TRBJ1-1	TGCGCCAGCAGCCACCACACCGGGACAGGGCGCAAGAACACTGAAGCTTTCTTT	CASSHHTGTGRKNTEAFF